The 16 T cell receptor beta chains in this list originate from one sample, sequenced in a study of cytomegalovirus exposure and HLA in healthy donors. With 60 Vbeta and 13 Jbeta primers, the PCR was carried out. The protocol was immunoSEQ multiplex PCR, while the TCRdb copy is restricted to in-frame clones and leaves out a portion. The table records 150,000 to 200,000 clones, 72% of them present only once. Sequences were obtained from PBMCs. These receptors all stem from a human donor in good health.

The rearrangement links TRBV7-8 to TRBJ1-2, with 7 bases fitting TRBD1. Trimming removed 6 bases from V and 4 bases from J; junction bases left unmatched: 5. The CDR3 consists of 13 residues. CDR1 is SGHVS and CDR2 is FQNEAQ in the germline V gene. CDR3 coding DNA: TGTGCCAGCAGGGTGGGGACAGCCTATGGCTACACCTTC. It yields the protein CASRVGTAYGYTF. Supplemented by reference TRBV7-8 and TRBJ1-2, the full variable domain reads GAGVSQSPRYKVAKRGQDVALRCDPISGHVSLFWYQQALGQGPEFLTYFQNEAQLDKSGLPSDRFFAERPEGSVSTLKIQRTQQEDSAVYLCASRVGTAYGYTFGSGTRLTVV.

The chain recombines TRBV25-1 with TRBJ2-7; weak D call: TRBD2 (5 bases). This CDR3 contains 13 residues. Trimming removed 5 bases at V and 0 bases at J, with 8 bases between. The germline V gene encodes CDR1 MGHDK and CDR2 SYGVNS. The CDR3 sequence is CASSPGFSYEQYF. In DNA, the CDR3 is TGTGCCAGCAGTCCGGGGTTCTCCTACGAGCAGTACTTC.

V is TRBV30 and J is TRBJ1-6; D possibly corresponds to TRBD1 (5 bases). This CDR3 contains 14 residues. V was pared by 1 base and J by 4 bases, with 8 bases between. Germline CDR1 is GTSNPN and CDR2 is SVGIG (reference sequence). CDR3 sequence reads: CAWSADRYNSPLHF. CDR3 nucleotide sequence: TGTGCCTGGAGTGCCGACAGATATAATTCACCCCTCCACTTT.

The V and J genes are TRBV11-2 and TRBJ2-1, with 10 bases lining up with TRBD2. J lost 4 bases, V lost 2 bases, and 5 bases had no gene match. The CDR3 totals 16 residues. From germline, CDR1 is SGHAT and CDR2 FQNNGV. The chain's CDR3 is CASSLLAGGKYNEQFF. As DNA, the CDR3 is TGTGCCAGCAGCTTATTAGCGGGGGGCAAGTACAATGAGCAGTTCTTC.

V usage is TRBV19 and J usage is TRBJ1-5; D is unclear. The CDR3 length is 11 residues. V was cut by 11 bases and J by 0 bases, with 5 bases left in between. The germline V gene has CDR1 LNHDA and CDR2 SQIVND (reference sequence). This CDR3 is CAGNSNQPQHF. In nucleotides, the CDR3 is TGTGCCGGCAATAGCAATCAGCCCCAGCATTTT.

This clone was found a few times. This specimen includes other DNA sequences encoding the same CDR3. The chain uses TRBV9 and TRBJ1-3; a possible D gene is TRBD1 (6 bases). The ends were cut back, 4 bases at V and 1 base at J, with 9 bases in the middle. The CDR3 runs 14 residues. Germline lookup yields CDR1 SGDLS and CDR2 YYNGEE. CDR3 nucleotide sequence: TGTGCCAGCAGCCAGGACAGTTCTGGAAACACCATATATTTT. This codes for CASSQDSSGNTIYF.

V and J are TRBV9 and TRBJ2-7; the D gene is possibly TRBD1 (5 bases). V was clipped by 4 bases and J by 4 bases, with 9 bases between them. The CDR3 contains 12 residues. The germline gives CDR1 SGDLS, CDR2 YYNGEE. The CDR3 nucleotides read TGTGCCAGCAGCCCGCAGGGTTACGAGCAGTACTTC. Its translation: CASSPQGYEQYF.

In this sample, this clone turned up once. The chain is built from TRBV5-1 and TRBJ1-2, with a tentative D call TRBD1 (5 bases). This CDR3 is 13 amino acids long. The germline V gene has CDR1 SGHRS and CDR2 YFSETQ. Trimming removed 5 bases at V and 12 bases at J, with 20 bases between. For the CDR3, the DNA is TGCGCCAGCAGAAAGACGGGGGTTTGGATGGACACCTTC. Translation gives CASRKTGVWMDTF.

The gene calls are TRBV4-1 and TRBJ1-1; tentatively, D is TRBD1 (6 bases). CDR3 length equals 13 residues. Germline CDR1 MGHRA, CDR2 YSYEKL. Between the trimmed V and J ends, which lost 4 bases and 11 bases, there was a span of 17 bases. In DNA, the CDR3 is TGCGCCAGCAGCCTTTATGCGGGGGACACGGCTTTCTTT. Protein sequence: CASSLYAGDTAFF.

A note on this clone: The junction and the germline gene differ at one end; a read error may be behind it. This rearrangement joins TRBV7-9 to TRBJ1-2, with no clear D. The CDR3 runs to 13 residues. CDR1 is SEHNR, CDR2 FQNEAQ, per germline (reference sequence). The DNA of the CDR3 is TGTTCCAGCAGCCCGGGGAGGGAGTCTGGCTACACCTTC. Its protein product is CSSSPGRESGYTF.

This clone was observed a handful of times. The chain recombines TRBV6-1 with TRBJ2-2; TRBD1 matches 11 bases. This CDR3 region has 15 residues. Germline trimming cut 4 bases from V and 5 bases from J; bases unmatched to any gene: 3. Germline V gene lookup returns CDR1 MNHNS and CDR2 SASEGT. CDR3 bases: TGTGCCAGCAGTGCCGGGACAGGGGGTACCGGGGAGCTGTTTTTT. It translates to CASSAGTGGTGELFF.

In its sample, this clone was seen a few times. CDR3 protein: CASSFYADYGYTF. CDR3 coding DNA: TGTGCCAGCAGCTTTTACGCAGACTATGGCTACACCTTC. The chain links TRBV5-6 to TRBJ1-2, with D hard to call. V was pared by 2 bases and J by 3 bases, with 8 bases between. The CDR3 is made up of 13 amino acids. Germline V CDR1 and CDR2: SGHDT, YYEEEE.

This chain connects TRBV5-8 to TRBJ1-1; weak D call: TRBD1 (5 bases). CDR1 and CDR2 (germline): SGHTS, YDEGEE. With 2 bases removed from V and 2 bases from J, the gap between germline ends came to 10 bases. This CDR3 is 14 amino acids long. The CDR3 here is CASSLRRGNTEAFF. CDR3 in DNA: TGTGCCAGCAGCTTACGGAGGGGTAACACTGAAGCTTTCTTT.

J is TRBJ1-1 and V is TRBV5-5; a possible D gene is TRBD1 (5 bases). Germline V CDR1 and CDR2: SGHKS, YYEKEE (reference sequence). Trimming pared 4 bases from V and 11 bases from J, leaving 15 bases between. The CDR3 extends over 12 amino acids. The CDR3 protein is CASSPGRRVAFF. The DNA of the CDR3 is TGTGCCAGCAGCCCGGGGCGGAGGGTTGCTTTCTTT.

The chain employs TRBV5-6 and TRBJ1-6; tentative D call: TRBD1 (5 bases). V dropped 1 base and J dropped 4 bases, with 18 bases sitting between them. This CDR3 has 18 residues. The V gene's germline CDR1 is SGHDT and CDR2 YYEEEE. The CDR3 coding sequence is TGTGCCAGCAGCTTGAGCCAGGCTATCGGGGGTTATAATTCACCCCTCCACTTT. Residues: CASSLSQAIGGYNSPLHF.

This clone appeared a single time. The chain recombines TRBV7-3 with TRBJ1-1; D might be TRBD1 (6 bases). Germline V CDR1 and CDR2: SGHTA, FQGTGA. CDR3 size: 17 residues. The V and J ends lost 5 bases and 3 bases respectively, with 22 bases between them. CDR3 sequence reads: CASSTKGTTLRYTEAFF. CDR3 DNA sequence: TGTGCCAGCAGCACCAAAGGGACAACACTTCGTTACACTGAAGCTTTCTTT.